This passage covers 20 T cell receptor beta chains from one sample sequenced in a study of cytotoxic CD8 clonotypes in ibrutinib-treated CLL. Clones were sequenced by immunoSEQ multiplex PCR, and TCRdb holds only the in-frame ones, with some missing. The sample shows about 97,000 clones, approximately 78% of them seen only once. The source was PBMCs, collected after 12 months of ibrutinib treatment. The receptors here all came from a human donor with chronic lymphocytic leukemia.

The chain uses TRBV9 and TRBJ2-3; 7 bases agree with TRBD2. The germline gives CDR1 SGDLS, CDR2 YYNGEE. CDR3 length: 15 amino acids. The V gene end was trimmed by 0 bases and the J gene end by 3 bases; junction bases not matched to a gene: 4. The CDR3 loop reads CASSVVGLVTDTQYF. Here the CDR3 DNA reads TGTGCCAGCAGCGTAGTTGGACTAGTGACAGATACGCAGTATTTT.

The chain joins TRBV11-2 to TRBJ2-7, with D perhaps matching TRBD1 or TRBD2 (5 bases each). V was cut by 2 bases and J by 0 bases, with 14 bases left in between. This CDR3 comprises 16 residues. Germline CDR1 SGHAT, CDR2 FQNNGV. CDR3 bases: TGTGCCAGCAGCTTATCCCCGGGACGGAGCTCCTACGAGCAGTACTTC. Translated: CASSLSPGRSSYEQYF.

This sequence joins TRBV30 and TRBJ1-4, with D hard to call. Germline CDR1 is GTSNPN and CDR2 is SVGIG (reference sequence). The V gene lost 2 bases and the J gene lost 5 bases, with 6 bases spanning the gap. CDR3 length equals 12 residues. CDR3 in amino acids: CAWSPANEKLFF. The CDR3 DNA sequence: TGTGCCTGGAGTCCAGCGAATGAAAAACTGTTTTTT. Drawing the rest from reference TRBV30 and TRBJ1-4, the complete variable domain is SQTIHQWPATLVQPVGSPLSLECTVEGTSNPNLYWYRQAAGRGLQLLFYSVGIGQISSEVPQNLSASRPQDRQFILSSKKLLLSDSGFYLCAWSPANEKLFFGSGTQLSVL.

This sequence joins TRBV5-1 and TRBJ1-1, with D hard to call. V gave up 0 bases and J gave up 0 bases, with 3 bases separating them. CDR1 is SGHRS and CDR2 is YFSETQ in the germline V gene. The CDR3 extends over 13 amino acids. In DNA form, the CDR3 reads TGCGCCAGCAGCTTGGCCTTGAACACTGAAGCTTTCTTT. This translates into CASSLALNTEAFF.

J is TRBJ1-1 and V is TRBV7-3; the D gene is possibly TRBD1 (6 bases). V was shortened by 4 bases and J by 0 bases, with 15 bases between the two germline ends. Germline CDR1 SGHTA, CDR2 FQGTGA. The CDR3 runs 16 residues. The CDR3 reads CASSSRGPPMNTEAFF. CDR3 coding DNA: TGTGCCAGCAGCTCACGGGGGCCCCCTATGAACACTGAAGCTTTCTTT.

This chain connects TRBV4-3 to TRBJ2-7; possibly TRBD1 or TRBD2 for D (5 bases each). This CDR3 spans 14 amino acids. Germline V gives CDR1 LGHNA, CDR2 YSLEER. With 1 base removed from V and 2 bases from J, the gap between germline ends came to 9 bases. The CDR3 DNA reads TGCGCCAGCAGCCAAGCAGGGACGACCTACGAGCAGTACTTC. It is translated as CASSQAGTTYEQYF.

The V and J genes are TRBV7-2 and TRBJ2-7, with D perhaps matching TRBD2 (5 bases). V lost 5 bases and J 0 bases, leaving 11 bases between the germline ends. Germline lookup yields CDR1 SGHTA and CDR2 FQGNSA. CDR3 length equals 14 residues. The CDR3 loop reads CASSPDWSSYEQYF. The CDR3 DNA reads TGTGCCAGCAGCCCGGACTGGAGCTCCTACGAGCAGTACTTC.

The V and J genes are TRBV7-2 and TRBJ2-1; maybe TRBD2 (6 bases). V was pared by 5 bases and J by 16 bases, with 24 bases between. The CDR3 consists of 14 residues. The germline V gene has CDR1 SGHTA and CDR2 FQGNSA. CDR3 in amino acids: CASSRYPLSGGAFF. In DNA form, the CDR3 reads TGTGCCAGCAGCCGCTATCCTCTAAGCGGAGGGGCATTCTTC.

This clone has just a few counts. The V call is TRBV29-1, the J call TRBJ1-1; D perhaps matches TRBD1 (6 bases). V was pared by 1 base and J by 1 base, with 13 bases between. Germline V gene sequence: CDR1 SQVTM, CDR2 ANQGSEA. The CDR3 is 15 residues long. In DNA, the CDR3 is TGCAGCGTTGAAGGGGTACAGGGTGCGAACACTGAAGCTTTCTTT. Translated: CSVEGVQGANTEAFF.

Ten or more counts support this clone. The rearrangement joins TRBV19 to TRBJ1-2; 10 nucleotides agree with TRBD1. V lost 1 base to trimming and J lost 3 bases; unmatched junction nucleotides: 5. The CDR3 is 16 amino acids. CDR1 and CDR2 from the germline V gene are LNHDA and SQIVND (reference sequence). The CDR3 region is CASSIGRQGAYYGYTF. In DNA, the CDR3 is TGTGCCAGTAGTATAGGCCGACAGGGGGCTTACTATGGCTACACCTTC.

This chain uses TRBV5-4 with TRBJ1-2; 7 positions agree with TRBD1. The CDR3 length is 18 residues. CDR1 is SGHNT and CDR2 is YYREEE in the germline V gene (reference sequence). V lost 4 bases and J lost 1; bases outside the gene matches: 16. The CDR3, as DNA: TGTGCCAGCAGCCAACCCGGGGTGGTCGGGACAGTTAACTATGGCTACACCTTC. Its protein is CASSQPGVVGTVNYGYTF.

This chain links TRBV6-1 with TRBJ2-7; D may be TRBD1 or TRBD2 (5 bases each). The V end was cut by 6 bases, the J end by 0 bases, with 15 bases between. CDR3 length equals 15 residues. Looked up from germline, CDR1 is MNHNS and CDR2 is SASEGT. The CDR3: CASRRPGTVSYEQYF. As DNA, the CDR3 is TGTGCCAGCAGGAGACCCGGGACGGTCTCCTACGAGCAGTACTTC.

The chain recombines TRBV27 with TRBJ2-7; possible D gene TRBD2, 7 bases. Between the trimmed V and J ends, which lost 3 bases and 2 bases, there was a span of 17 bases. Germline V gives CDR1 MNHEY, CDR2 SMNVEV (reference sequence). The CDR3 sequence is 16 residues long. The CDR3 nucleotides read TGTGCCAGCAGTTTGAGGGGGGGCGAGGGGCCCTACGAGCAGTACTTC. It translates to CASSLRGGEGPYEQYF.

This chain links TRBV6-1 with TRBJ1-5; 7 bases are a match to TRBD1. CDR3 length equals 15 residues. CDR1 and CDR2 (germline): MNHNS, SASEGT. V lost 7 bases to trimming and J lost 7 bases; unmatched junction nucleotides: 13. CDR3 nucleotides: TGTGCCAGCACCCCCCCCGACAGGGACGGCCAGCCCCAGCATTTT. This translates into CASTPPDRDGQPQHF.

This chain links TRBV19 with TRBJ1-6; 7 bases align to TRBD1. Trimming took 11 bases from V and 0 from J; bases not matched to a gene: 10. CDR1 is LNHDA and CDR2 is SQIVND in the germline V gene (reference sequence). The CDR3 sequence is 16 residues long. CDR3: CACNRGLDSYNSPLHF. In DNA form, the CDR3 reads TGTGCCTGCAACAGGGGACTCGACTCCTATAATTCACCCCTCCACTTT.

This chain uses TRBV30 with TRBJ2-1, with 11 positions matching TRBD1. V dropped 2 bases and J dropped 11; count of bases not matched to a gene: 8. The CDR3 extends over 14 amino acids. CDR1 GTSNPN and CDR2 SVGIG come from the germline V gene (reference sequence). The CDR3 loop reads CAWSLGQGASQQFF. The CDR3 DNA reads TGTGCCTGGAGTCTCGGACAGGGGGCCTCGCAGCAGTTCTTC.

V is TRBV11-3 and J is TRBJ1-3; TRBD1 matches at 7 bases. With 6 bases clipped from V and 3 bases from J, the junction kept 8 bases outside the gene matches. Germline V CDR1 and CDR2: SGHNT, YENEEA. The CDR3 covers 15 residues. CDR3 nucleotides: TGTGCCAGCAGATCCAACTCAGGGGGTGGAAACACCATATATTTT. It specifies CASRSNSGGGNTIYF.

The CDR3 here is CASSPGGPIYEQYF. CDR3 coding DNA: TGTGCCAGCAGCCCCGGGGGACCTATCTACGAGCAGTACTTC. The chain is built from TRBV5-5 and TRBJ2-7; perhaps TRBD2 as D (6 bases). Germline values: CDR1 SGHKS, CDR2 YYEKEE (reference sequence). Trimming took off 4 bases at V and 3 bases at J, with 14 bases between the two ends. The CDR3 totals 14 residues. Together with reference TRBV5-5 and TRBJ2-7, the CDR3 gives the full variable domain: DAGVTQSPTHLIKTRGQQVTLRCSPISGHKSVSWYQQVLGQGPQFIFQYYEKEERGRGNFPDRFSARQFPNYSSELNVNALLLGDSALYLCASSPGGPIYEQYFGPGTRLTVT.

The rearrangement joins TRBV25-1 to TRBJ2-5; D is perhaps TRBD1 (6 bases). Germline CDR1 and CDR2: MGHDK and SYGVNS. The germline V and J ends were trimmed by 4 bases and 0 bases, with 21 bases remaining between them. There are 18 residues in the CDR3. The CDR3 sequence is CASSVGQSPRGYQETQYF. CDR3 nucleotide sequence: TGTGCCAGCAGTGTAGGGCAGAGCCCGAGGGGGTACCAAGAGACCCAGTACTTC.

The chain has TRBV7-3 and TRBJ2-3; D remains ambiguous. The V gene lost 5 bases and the J gene lost 1 base, with 7 bases spanning the gap. This CDR3 has 13 amino acids. The germline V gene encodes CDR1 SGHTA and CDR2 FQGTGA. The DNA for the CDR3 is TGTGCCAGCAGCCTCCCGGGCACAGATACGCAGTATTTT. Protein sequence: CASSLPGTDTQYF. Drawing the rest from reference TRBV7-3 and TRBJ2-3, the complete variable domain is GAGVSQTPSNKVTEKGKYVELRCDPISGHTALYWYRQSLGQGPEFLIYFQGTGAADDSGLPNDRFFAVRPEGSVSTLKIQRTERGDSAVYLCASSLPGTDTQYFGPGTRLTVL.